This TCR beta chain was captured by sequencing in a study of T cells in Graves' hyperthyroidism and ophthalmopathy (dated by TCRdb to 2018 to 2020). Context from the whole study: Peripheral blood was collected at initial diagnosis, before any treatment. A discovery cohort of about a hundred patients, about 44 with Graves' ophthalmopathy and 57 with stable Graves' hyperthyroidism, was used to find distinguishing TCR V-J signatures. An independent validation cohort of under 20 hyperthyroidism patients and about 15 patients who later progressed to ophthalmopathy tested prospective prediction of ophthalmopathy. The 75 to 100 discovery patients were divided at random into training and test sets in a 7:3 ratio. Thyroid tissue and blood T-cell repertoires from six or seven Graves' hyperthyroidism patients were also compared in the study. Once sampling was done, hyperthyroidism patients were given methimazole at a starting dose of 30 mg daily, whereas ophthalmopathy patients were given high-dose intravenous methylprednisolone. According to the paper, TCR Vbeta CDR3 sequencing was carried out on 135 peripheral blood samples, which came from under 50 ophthalmopathy, under 85 hyperthyroidism and about 17 progressor patients. What the work shows at the level of the full study, not this receptor alone: In validation, the model predicted progression to ophthalmopathy a median of roughly six months before onset, with about 67% sensitivity and about 72% specificity. In cross-validation, a model built on a 13 V-J signature told ophthalmopathy apart from stable hyperthyroidism with under 90% sensitivity and roughly 81% specificity, and in testing the same model reached 80%/75%. Blood samples also contained most of the expanded thyroid clonotypes (frequency above 0.001), which suggests that blood repertoires may reflect thyroid immune responses. Sample size was not statistically predetermined, and blinding of investigators to group allocation was not performed.

From V the trimming removes 0 bases and from J it removes 3 bases, while the gene matches leave 10 bases of the junction unaccounted for. The germline V gene provides CDR1 SNHLY and CDR2 FYNNEI. The cysteine opens and the phenylalanine closes a CDR3 of 18 amino acids. CDR3 DNA only is kept here, 54 bases in frame from base 1. The TCR beta CDR3 regions were amplified from RNA transcripts. The first round of RT-PCR for the TCR CDR3 was performed with the HTBI primer set and the Qiagen OneStep RT-PCR kit. The libraries were constructed in a second round of multiplex PCR and then size-selected and purified. Libraries were sequenced paired-end with 100 bp reads on an Illumina HiSeq2000. Under the source paper's analysis protocol: Raw data were processed with SOAPnuke, discarding reads with adapters, uncalled bases, mean Phred below 15, or no exact constant-primer or identifier match. COPE v1.2.5 was used to merge the high-quality paired reads, and each unique nucleotide sequence was defined as a clonotype. Clonotypes were aligned to IMGT TRBV, TRBD and TRBJ reference segments using MiTCR v1.1. Analysis was restricted to V-J combinations with a frequency above 0.0001, which covered roughly 99% of repertoires. The TCS score was defined as F50 (clonal expansion) divided by E x V (chaos), with BLOSUM62-based TCRdist calculated between CDR3 peptides within each V-J. Welch's t-statistics and random forest reduced roughly 530 V-J features to roughly 13, which were used in a naive Bayes classifier (R e1071). Using fastp trimming at Q25 and MiXCR clonotype assembly, TCRdb reanalyzed the public sequencing data and kept in-frame beta chains. Each entry merges the rows of one CDR3 protein and shows their most common DNA and genes. For this entry, the V and J calls and clone size follow TCRdb and not the study's own pipeline. This sample gives 550,000 to 800,000 distinct CDR3 sequences in total; 17% of them show up just once. Of the sample, around 15% falls within the top ten clones.

Regarding this clonotype: Its antigen specificity is not known. No much larger clone exists at a distance of one base, and base qualities are not known.

Stable Graves' hyperthyroidism was defined as the absence of progression to ophthalmopathy over 18 months of follow-up. Hyperthyroidism patients were newly diagnosed, with disease duration under 2 months, and aged 18 to 65 years. Any patient with an uncontrolled infection, another autoimmune disease, pregnancy or lactation was excluded. Diagnoses were based on clinical symptoms, serum thyroxine and TRAb, thyroid ultrasound and orbital computed tomography. Ficoll-Paque density gradient centrifugation was used to isolate PBMCs from approximately 11 ml of fresh peripheral blood. Total RNA was extracted with Trizol reagent, and quality was checked on an Agilent 2100 Bioanalyzer.

Sequencing was carried out using blood. The sequence derives from a man aged 50-60 years with Graves' hyperthyroidism. Recombination connected TRBV2 to TRBJ2-3; the central 9 bases match TRBD2. The encoded CDR3 is CASSEAFVGAGGTDTQYF. The base sequence is TGTGCCAGCAGTGAAGCGTTTGTGGGAGCGGGAGGTACAGATACGCAGTATTTT.